Below are 27 T cell receptor beta chains sequenced from a single sample in a study of cytomegalovirus exposure and HLA in healthy donors. Both 60 Vbeta primers and 13 Jbeta primers went into the PCR. Data came from immunoSEQ multiplex PCR; TCRdb stores just in-frame clones and leaves some out. The sample comprises about 60,000 clones, about 80% of which are singletons, and roughly 3.4% rests with the top ten. The material sequenced was PBMCs. The receptor set was obtained from a woman aged 40 to 50 in good health and CMV-seropositive.

The chain links TRBV7-9 to TRBJ1-1, with 8 nucleotides matching TRBD1. V shed 4 bases and J 0 bases; nucleotides not matched to a gene: 4. The CDR3 is 15 residues long. Per germline, CDR1 SEHNR and CDR2 FQNEAQ (reference sequence). CDR3 nucleotides: TGTGCCAGCAGCTCACAGGGGGGCCTGAACACTGAAGCTTTCTTT. Its protein product is CASSSQGGLNTEAFF.

V is TRBV10-3 and J is TRBJ2-3; TRBD2 aligns across 8 bases. The CDR3 sequence is 14 residues long. The germline V gene has CDR1 ENHRY and CDR2 SYGVKD. V was clipped by 10 bases and J by 4 bases; unmatched bases: 10. CDR3 protein: CATSPGGDSDTQYF. In nucleotides, the CDR3 is TGTGCCACCAGCCCGGGGGGGGACTCAGATACGCAGTATTTT.

The J gene is TRBJ1-2, the V gene TRBV11-2; 9 bases are a match to TRBD1. This CDR3 has 17 residues. V shed 8 bases and J 6 bases; nucleotides not matched to a gene: 19. The germline V gene has CDR1 SGHAT and CDR2 FQNNGV. The CDR3 DNA reads TGTGCCAGCCGAGGTCTCAACAGGGGGCGCATTCGGGATGGCTACACCTTC. Translating gives CASRGLNRGRIRDGYTF.

This clone was counted between two and nine times. This chain connects TRBV10-3 to TRBJ2-3; TRBD1 matches 9 bases. The CDR3 is 15 residues long. In germline, CDR1 is ENHRY, CDR2 SYGVKD. Germline trimming cut 8 bases from V and 2 bases from J; bases unmatched to any gene: 8. CDR3 amino acids: CAIATGGPYTDTQYF. The CDR3 nucleotides are TGTGCCATCGCAACAGGGGGCCCTTACACAGATACGCAGTATTTT.

V and J are TRBV5-1 and TRBJ2-1; 9 nucleotides align to TRBD1. Germline CDR1 is SGHRS and CDR2 is YFSETQ. The CDR3 contains 13 residues. V was clipped by 2 bases and J by 10 bases; unmatched bases: 4. The CDR3 region is CASSFTGGREQFF. CDR3 nucleotides: TGCGCCAGCAGCTTTACAGGGGGCAGGGAGCAGTTCTTC.

The genes are TRBV13 and TRBJ1-2; D perhaps matches TRBD1 (5 bases). The CDR3 extends over 14 amino acids. Trimming shortened V by 5 bases and J by 4 bases, and 14 bases separated the two germline ends. The V gene's germline CDR1 is PRHDT and CDR2 FYEKMQ (reference sequence). As DNA, the CDR3 is TGTGCCAGCAGCCCGGCCGGGGGTCTCTATGGCTACACCTTC. Translation: CASSPAGGLYGYTF.

This clone was found a few times. The chain links TRBV23-1 to TRBJ1-2; D is undetermined. TRBV23-1 is noted as an ORF with a role that remains uncertain. V shed 6 bases and J shed 4 bases, with 15 bases lying between them. CDR3 size: 14 residues. CDR3 DNA sequence: TGCGCCAGCAGCCATGGAGGTCGGCGCTATGGCTACACCTTC. Its protein is CASSHGGRRYGYTF.

This chain links TRBV6-1 with TRBJ1-3; D not resolved. There are 10 residues in the CDR3. Trimming removed 6 bases from V and 8 bases from J, with 5 bases in between. Germline CDR1 MNHNS, CDR2 SASEGT. The CDR3 sequence is CASRADTIYF. The CDR3 DNA follows: TGTGCCAGCAGGGCGGACACCATATATTTT.

The chain combines TRBV9 with TRBJ1-1; D is undetermined. Germline V gene data show CDR1 as SGDLS and CDR2 as YYNGEE. The CDR3 length is 15 residues. Trimming took 4 bases from V and 2 from J, leaving 15 bases between them. The CDR3 coding sequence is TGTGCCAGCAGCTCATTCGCCGGGAGCAACACTGAAGCTTTCTTT. It encodes CASSSFAGSNTEAFF.

The V gene is TRBV12-5, the J gene TRBJ2-3, with D unclear. V shed 7 bases and J shed 0 bases, with 8 bases lying between them. The CDR3 loop spans 13 amino acids. Germline values: CDR1 LGHNT, CDR2 FRNRAP. CDR3 nucleotide sequence: TGTGCTAGTGCCCCCCCAAGCACAGATACGCAGTATTTT. Translated: CASAPPSTDTQYF. Full variable domain (outside the CDR3, taken from reference TRBV12-5 and TRBJ2-3): DARVTQTPRHKVTEMGQEVTMRCQPILGHNTVFWYRQTMMQGLELLAYFRNRAPLDDSGMPKDRFSAEMPDATLATLKIQPSEPRDSAVYFCASAPPSTDTQYFGPGTRLTVL.

The rearrangement links TRBV29-1 to TRBJ2-1, with D perhaps TRBD2 (6 bases). Germline V gene lookup returns CDR1 SQVTM and CDR2 ANQGSEA. V gave up 6 bases and J gave up 6 bases, with 15 bases separating them. This CDR3 contains 13 residues. As DNA, the CDR3 is TGCAGCGTCCGGGACTCTTACTTCAATGAGCAGTTCTTC. Its protein is CSVRDSYFNEQFF.

A note on this clone: Additional DNA sequences in this sample encode the identical CDR3. This chain links TRBV30 with TRBJ1-6; possibly TRBD1 for D (6 bases). This CDR3 is built from 19 residues. Germline V CDR1 and CDR2: GTSNPN, SVGIG (reference sequence). V was clipped by 8 bases and J by 5 bases, with 31 bases between them. This CDR3 is CAAQAKTGGHYTNNSPLHF. The CDR3 DNA reads as TGTGCCGCCCAAGCTAAGACGGGGGGCCACTATACTAATAATTCACCCCTCCACTTT.

Turning to this clone: A read error may produce the germline difference seen at one junction end. This sequence joins TRBV7-9 and TRBJ2-1, with 8 positions matching TRBD1. The CDR3 has 16 residues. Per the germline V gene, CDR1 is SEHNR and CDR2 is FQNEAQ (reference sequence). The CDR3 DNA follows: TGTTCCAGCAGCTTACGCGGACAGGGCTCCTACAATGAGCAGTTCTTC. Translating it yields CSSSLRGQGSYNEQFF.

V and J are TRBV11-2 and TRBJ1-6, with unresolved D. V gave up 4 bases and J gave up 1 base, with 14 bases separating them. The CDR3 runs 17 residues. CDR1 is SGHAT and CDR2 is FQNNGV in the germline V gene. CDR3 coding DNA: TGTGCCAGCAGCTCCTCGGGTGGGAGGTCCTATAATTCACCCCTCCACTTT. Amino acids: CASSSSGGRSYNSPLHF.

Comments on this clone: A read error may produce the germline difference seen at one junction end. J is TRBJ1-1 and V is TRBV7-9; 10 bases map to TRBD1. The V gene's germline CDR1 is SEHNR and CDR2 FQNEAQ (reference sequence). CDR3 length equals 15 residues. The CDR3 sequence is CSSSSKTGGPLEAFF. CDR3 coding DNA: TGTTCCAGCAGCTCGAAGACAGGGGGCCCTCTTGAAGCTTTCTTT. The whole variable domain, filled in from reference TRBV7-9 and TRBJ1-1, reads DTGVSQNPRHKITKRGQNVTFRCDPISEHNRLYWYRQTLGQGPEFLTYFQNEAQLEKSRLLSDRFSAERPKGSFSTLEIQRTEQGDSAMYLCSSSSKTGGPLEAFFGQGTRLTVV.

The chain's CDR3 is CASSSNYEQYF. In DNA, the CDR3 is TGTGCCAGCAGCTCCAACTACGAGCAGTACTTC. The V call is TRBV7-9, the J call TRBJ2-7; D gene unclear. The V gene's germline CDR1 is SEHNR and CDR2 FQNEAQ (reference sequence). This CDR3 spans 11 amino acids. The V end lost 4 bases, the J end lost 3 bases, and 4 bases lay between the germline ends.

The chain employs TRBV19 and TRBJ1-4; TRBD1 might be the D (5 bases). Germline CDR1 LNHDA, CDR2 SQIVND (reference sequence). The CDR3 has 15 amino acids. V lost 6 bases to trimming and J lost 3 bases, with 14 bases between them. The CDR3 nucleotides read TGTGCCAGTAGACCCTCCGGGGGTCCTAATGAAAAACTGTTTTTT. Protein: CASRPSGGPNEKLFF.

CDR3 residues: CASSQGQSGGSHQPQHF. In DNA form, the CDR3 reads TGCGCCAGCAGCCAAGGGCAATCAGGGGGCTCACATCAGCCCCAGCATTTT. The rearrangement joins TRBV4-1 to TRBJ1-5; 8 bases agree with TRBD1. Germline V gives CDR1 MGHRA, CDR2 YSYEKL. V lost 1 base, J lost 5 bases, and 10 bases stayed unmatched. The CDR3 is made up of 17 amino acids.

The gene calls are TRBV5-4 and TRBJ1-1; perhaps TRBD1 as D (6 bases). The CDR3 is 16 residues long. V dropped 4 bases and J dropped 0 bases, with 16 bases sitting between them. CDR1 and CDR2 (germline): SGHNT, YYREEE (reference sequence). CDR3 DNA sequence: TGTGCCAGCAGCGGTTTCGGGGGGCCCATGAACACTGAAGCTTTCTTT. This codes for CASSGFGGPMNTEAFF.

The chain uses TRBV2 and TRBJ2-7; D remains ambiguous. The CDR3 totals 13 residues. Per the germline V gene, CDR1 is SNHLY and CDR2 is FYNNEI. Trimming stripped 1 base from V and 2 bases from J, with 6 bases between. Here the CDR3 DNA reads TGTGCCAGCAGTGAAGGGCTGGCCTACGAGCAGTACTTC. Translation: CASSEGLAYEQYF.

V usage is TRBV27 and J usage is TRBJ1-3, with D unclear. V gave up 6 bases and J gave up 9 bases, with 18 bases separating them. CDR3 size: 14 residues. The germline V gene encodes CDR1 MNHEY and CDR2 SMNVEV (reference sequence). This chain's CDR3 is CASSSGFYSGTIYF. CDR3 nucleotide sequence: TGTGCCAGCAGCTCCGGGTTTTATTCGGGCACCATATATTTT.

The V and J genes are TRBV28 and TRBJ1-2; 9 bases fit TRBD1. The CDR3 sequence is 14 residues long. The germline V gene has CDR1 MDHEN and CDR2 SYDVKM. V dropped 5 bases and J dropped 3; count of bases not matched to a gene: 4. Written as DNA, the CDR3 is TGTGCCAGCAGTGAAACAGGGGGCGACTATGGCTACACCTTC. Translating it yields CASSETGGDYGYTF.

This rearrangement joins TRBV6-1 to TRBJ1-6; D call uncertain. Germline-derived CDR1 and CDR2 are MNHNS and SASEGT. The CDR3 consists of 15 residues. Deletions cut 3 bases from V and 3 bases from J, with 9 bases between. This chain's CDR3 is CASSDQASYNSPLHF. DNA of the CDR3: TGTGCCAGCAGTGACCAGGCAAGCTATAATTCACCCCTCCACTTT.

Only one count was recorded for this clone. The chain recombines TRBV10-3 with TRBJ1-4; D is possibly TRBD1 (5 bases). CDR1 and CDR2 from the germline V gene are ENHRY and SYGVKD. With 2 bases removed from V and 8 bases from J, the gap between germline ends came to 9 bases. The length of the CDR3 is 13 residues. Written as DNA, the CDR3 is TGTGCCATCAGTGAGGGGGCCGGGGAAAAACTGTTTTTT. Amino acid sequence: CAISEGAGEKLFF.

This clone was observed a few times. This CDR3 is CASSESNYYNEQFF. CDR3 sequence (DNA): TGCGCCAGCAGTGAGTCTAACTACTACAATGAGCAGTTCTTC. V gene TRBV10-1 combines with J gene TRBJ2-1; D remains ambiguous. The CDR3 extends over 14 amino acids. Trimming stripped 0 bases from V and 3 bases from J, with 6 bases between. CDR1 WNHNN and CDR2 SYGVQD come from the germline V gene (reference sequence).

This clone was observed a handful of times. V and J are TRBV4-3 and TRBJ2-7, with D unclear. The CDR3 has 14 amino acids. Germline assignment: CDR1 LGHNA and CDR2 YSLEER. With 0 bases removed from V and 2 bases from J, the gap between germline ends came to 8 bases. CDR3 sequence: CASSQDKRTYEQYF. As DNA, the CDR3 is TGCGCCAGCAGCCAAGATAAGCGTACCTACGAGCAGTACTTC.

This clone has just one count. The CDR3 sequence is CASSQGESPKNIQYF. CDR3 DNA: TGCGCCAGCAGCCAAGGAGAGTCCCCCAAAAACATTCAGTACTTC. The chain links TRBV4-1 to TRBJ2-4, with D unresolved. V was pared by 1 base and J by 2 bases, with 9 bases between. CDR3 length: 15 amino acids. Germline loops: CDR1 MGHRA, CDR2 YSYEKL.